The 26 T cell receptor beta chains listed next were all sequenced from one sample in a study of T cell changes during pregnancy in multiple sclerosis. Repertoires were generated with immunoSEQ multiplex PCR, while TCRdb's copy carries only in-frame clones and drops some. This sample has around 80,000 clones, with 94% found just once. The sample was peripheral blood, taken in the second trimester of pregnancy. These receptors were collected from a female donor in good health, enrolled as a control in a pregnancy study.

V is TRBV5-4 and J is TRBJ2-1, with 13 bases that match TRBD2. J lost 10 bases, V lost 4 bases, and 5 bases had no gene match. Germline V gene sequence: CDR1 SGHNT, CDR2 YYREEE (reference sequence). This CDR3 has 14 residues. The CDR3 reads CASSPGTSGAEQFF. DNA of the CDR3: TGTGCCAGCAGCCCGGGGACTAGCGGGGCGGAGCAGTTCTTC.

The chain uses TRBV6-6 and TRBJ2-7; 7 nucleotides agree with TRBD1. The ends lost 10 bases at V and 4 bases at J; junction bases unmatched: 7. Germline assignment: CDR1 MNHNY and CDR2 SVGAGI (reference sequence). The CDR3 runs to 12 residues. The CDR3 reads CATLGGLYEQYF. In DNA form, the CDR3 reads TGTGCCACCCTAGGGGGCTTATACGAGCAGTACTTC.

The chain links TRBV19 to TRBJ2-5, with 10 bases aligning to TRBD2. The CDR3 covers 16 residues. Trimming at V came to 6 bases and at J to 5 bases, leaving 12 bases not matched to a gene. Germline lookup yields CDR1 LNHDA and CDR2 SQIVND (reference sequence). The CDR3 DNA follows: TGTGCCAGTAGAAGCGTTAGCGGGAGGAGAAGGGAGACCCAGTACTTC. Translating it yields CASRSVSGRRRETQYF. Based on the CDR3 plus reference TRBV19 and TRBJ2-5, the full variable domain is DGGITQSPKYLFRKEGQNVTLSCEQNLNHDAMYWYRQDPGQGLRLIYYSQIVNDFQKGDIAEGYSVSREKKESFPLTVTSAQKNPTAFYLCASRSVSGRRRETQYFGPGTRLLVL.

The rearrangement uses TRBV14 and TRBJ2-1, with D perhaps matching TRBD2 (6 bases). Trimming shortened V by 3 bases and J by 4 bases, and 13 bases separated the two germline ends. This CDR3 contains 15 residues. Germline assignment: CDR1 SGHDN and CDR2 FVKESK. Here the CDR3 reads CASSQLAYSYNEQFF. The CDR3 DNA sequence: TGTGCCAGCAGCCAGCTAGCGTATTCTTACAATGAGCAGTTCTTC.

This rearrangement joins TRBV5-1 to TRBJ1-4; D might be TRBD1 (6 bases). Germline V gene sequence: CDR1 SGHRS, CDR2 YFSETQ. CDR3 length equals 14 residues. Trimming cost V 1 base and J 7 bases, with 11 bases left between them. CDR3: CASSLQGISEKLFF. CDR3 nucleotides: TGCGCCAGCAGCTTGCAGGGGATAAGTGAAAAACTGTTTTTT.

This sequence joins TRBV5-1 and TRBJ2-5; TRBD1 matches at 7 bases. V trimming: 3 bases; J trimming: 1 base; junction bases outside the gene matches: 3. Per the germline V gene, CDR1 is SGHRS and CDR2 is YFSETQ. The CDR3 has 14 amino acids. CDR3 in amino acids: CASSSGQIQETQYF. The CDR3 DNA sequence: TGCGCCAGCAGCTCGGGACAGATCCAAGAGACCCAGTACTTC.

V gene TRBV30 combines with J gene TRBJ2-1; D is possibly TRBD2 (6 bases). V shed 0 bases and J shed 7 bases, with 13 bases lying between them. Germline loops: CDR1 GTSNPN, CDR2 SVGIG (reference sequence). CDR3 length equals 14 residues. This CDR3 reads CAWSVGLKGNEQFF. The CDR3 coding sequence is TGTGCCTGGAGTGTCGGACTAAAAGGGAATGAGCAGTTCTTC. Looking up the rest from reference TRBV30 and TRBJ2-1 gives the full variable domain: SQTIHQWPATLVQPVGSPLSLECTVEGTSNPNLYWYRQAAGRGLQLLFYSVGIGQISSEVPQNLSASRPQDRQFILSSKKLLLSDSGFYLCAWSVGLKGNEQFFGPGTRLTVL.

This rearrangement joins TRBV18 to TRBJ2-7, with D uncertain. Looked up from germline, CDR1 is KGHSH and CDR2 is LQKENI. Trimming removed 1 base at V and 7 bases at J, with 8 bases between. This CDR3 contains 12 residues. The CDR3 loop reads CASSPRPREQYF. The CDR3 nucleotides are TGTGCCAGCTCACCACGTCCGCGGGAGCAGTACTTC.

This rearrangement joins TRBV28 to TRBJ1-2; D remains ambiguous. Per germline, CDR1 MDHEN and CDR2 SYDVKM. V was cut by 3 bases and J by 2 bases, with 7 bases left in between. The CDR3 length is 13 residues. The CDR3 nucleotides are TGTGCCAGCAGTTTGGGCTGGAACTATGGCTACACCTTC. This translates into CASSLGWNYGYTF.

V usage is TRBV10-3 and J usage is TRBJ2-1; perhaps TRBD2 as D (5 bases). The CDR3 extends over 16 amino acids. CDR1 ENHRY and CDR2 SYGVKD come from the germline V gene. V lost 4 bases to trimming and J lost 1 base, with 14 bases between them. This chain's CDR3 is CAISALSGISYNEQFF. CDR3 in DNA: TGTGCCATCAGTGCCCTCTCGGGGATATCCTACAATGAGCAGTTCTTC.

This CDR3 reads CASSEEQGANEQFF. The CDR3 DNA reads as TGTGCCAGCAGTGAAGAGCAGGGGGCCAATGAGCAGTTCTTC. The chain joins TRBV25-1 to TRBJ2-1; 8 bases line up with TRBD1. The CDR3 runs 14 residues. The J segment lost 6 bases and the V segment lost 2 bases, leaving 3 bases of the junction unmatched. Germline CDR1 reads MGHDK; CDR2 reads SYGVNS.

The chain is built from TRBV18 and TRBJ2-3; TRBD1 is a possible D gene (7 bases). From germline, CDR1 is KGHSH and CDR2 LQKENI. V dropped 3 bases and J dropped 3 bases, with 13 bases sitting between them. This CDR3 has 15 amino acids. CDR3 protein: CASSPGGQRTDTQYF. The CDR3 bases are TGTGCCAGCTCACCGGGGGGACAGAGGACAGATACGCAGTATTTT.

The chain joins TRBV5-1 to TRBJ2-5, with 7 bases identical to TRBD2. CDR3 length: 15 amino acids. The V gene's germline CDR1 is SGHRS and CDR2 YFSETQ. The V gene end was trimmed by 6 bases and the J gene end by 3 bases; junction bases not matched to a gene: 11. CDR3 residues: CASNYWGGEKETQYF. CDR3 nucleotides: TGCGCCAGCAACTATTGGGGGGGGGAGAAAGAGACCCAGTACTTC.

This clone was seen a handful of times. This chain joins TRBV15 and TRBJ1-5; tentative D call: TRBD1 (6 bases). Between the trimmed V and J ends, which lost 0 bases and 4 bases, there was a span of 13 bases. In germline, CDR1 is LNHNV, CDR2 YYDKDF (reference sequence). This CDR3 region has 16 residues. CDR3 nucleotide sequence: TGTGCCACCAGCAGAGATACCAGGGGTGTAAATCAGCCCCAGCATTTT. This sequence encodes CATSRDTRGVNQPQHF.

The V gene is TRBV5-8, the J gene TRBJ1-5; 7 bases match TRBD1. The J segment lost 0 bases and the V segment lost 4 bases, leaving 7 bases of the junction unmatched. The CDR3 is 16 amino acids. Germline V gene sequence: CDR1 SGHTS, CDR2 YDEGEE. CDR3 sequence: CASSPNRGYSNQPQHF. CDR3 nucleotide sequence: TGTGCCAGCAGCCCTAACAGGGGCTATAGCAATCAGCCCCAGCATTTT.

The table lists this clone with a count of one. This chain joins TRBV6-1 and TRBJ2-3; 9 positions agree with TRBD1. This CDR3 is 15 amino acids long. The trim removed 7 bases at V and 2 bases at J, leaving 7 bases unmatched. Germline V gene lookup returns CDR1 MNHNS and CDR2 SASEGT. CDR3 DNA sequence: TGTGCCAGCATTCCCGGGACAGGGACCACAGATACGCAGTATTTT. Translating it yields CASIPGTGTTDTQYF.

The genes are TRBV28 and TRBJ2-3; 7 bases agree with TRBD2. V was clipped by 2 bases and J by 6 bases; unmatched bases: 8. Germline V gives CDR1 MDHEN, CDR2 SYDVKM. CDR3 length: 15 amino acids. The CDR3 sequence: CASSLRGRVADTQYF. Here the CDR3 DNA reads TGTGCCAGCAGTTTACGAGGGAGGGTCGCGGATACGCAGTATTTT. The complete variable domain, with remaining parts taken from reference TRBV28 and TRBJ2-3, reads DVKVTQSSRYLVKRTGEKVFLECVQDMDHENMFWYRQDPGLGLRLIYFSYDVKMKEKGDIPEGYSVSREKKERFSLILESASTNQTSMYLCASSLRGRVADTQYFGPGTRLTVL.

V gene TRBV5-1 combines with J gene TRBJ1-4, with D perhaps TRBD1 (6 bases). CDR1 SGHRS and CDR2 YFSETQ come from the germline V gene. Between the trimmed V and J ends, which lost 7 bases and 8 bases, there was a span of 18 bases. The CDR3 is made up of 14 amino acids. As DNA, the CDR3 is TGCGCCAGCTACTCCGGACAGCCTGGCGAAAAACTGTTTTTT. Its protein product is CASYSGQPGEKLFF.

The chain couples TRBV11-2 to TRBJ1-1; 7 nucleotides line up with TRBD1. The length of the CDR3 is 18 residues. Germline V lookup: CDR1 SGHAT, CDR2 FQNNGV. V was pared by 4 bases and J by 1 base, with 15 bases of the junction left unmatched. The CDR3 coding sequence is TGTGCCAGCAGCTACCGGCCCTTTAAACAGGGGCAGAACACTGAAGCTTTCTTT. Translating it yields CASSYRPFKQGQNTEAFF. The entire variable domain, with the rest obtained from reference TRBV11-2 and TRBJ1-1, is as follows: EAGVAQSPRYKIIEKRQSVAFWCNPISGHATLYWYQQILGQGPKLLIQFQNNGVVDDSQLPKDRFSAERLKGVDSTLKIQPAKLEDSAVYLCASSYRPFKQGQNTEAFFGQGTRLTVV.

The gene calls are TRBV14 and TRBJ2-3, with D perhaps TRBD1 (6 bases). Looked up from germline, CDR1 is SGHDN and CDR2 is FVKESK. This CDR3 is 15 amino acids long. V was cut by 0 bases and J by 5 bases, with 12 bases left in between. CDR3 protein: CASSQDRGAKDTQYF. In nucleotides, the CDR3 is TGTGCCAGCAGCCAAGACAGGGGAGCTAAAGATACGCAGTATTTT.

The J gene is TRBJ2-5, the V gene TRBV2; TRBD2 agrees at 11 bases. This CDR3 has 15 amino acids. With 2 bases clipped from V and 4 bases from J, the junction kept 3 bases outside the gene matches. Germline values: CDR1 SNHLY, CDR2 FYNNEI. This CDR3 reads CASSESSGRSETQYF. DNA for the CDR3: TGTGCCAGCAGTGAATCTAGCGGGAGGTCAGAGACCCAGTACTTC. Full variable domain (remainder filled in from reference TRBV2 and TRBJ2-5): EPEVTQTPSHQVTQMGQEVILRCVPISNHLYFYWYRQILGQKVEFLVSFYNNEISEKSEIFDDQFSVERPDGSNFTLKIRSTKLEDSAMYFCASSESSGRSETQYFGPGTRLLVL.

V and J are TRBV7-9 and TRBJ2-5; perhaps TRBD2 as D (5 bases). CDR3 size: 16 residues. Germline V gene data show CDR1 as SEHNR and CDR2 as FQNEAQ (reference sequence). V lost 5 bases and J 5 bases, leaving 21 bases between the germline ends. DNA of the CDR3: TGTGCCAGCAGCCCGATTAACGGGATCGCTGGGGAGACCCAGTACTTC. Protein product: CASSPINGIAGETQYF.

V gene TRBV19 combines with J gene TRBJ1-4; no definite D call. V shed 5 bases and J shed 8 bases, with 12 bases lying between them. Germline V CDR1 and CDR2: LNHDA, SQIVND (reference sequence). CDR3 size: 13 residues. The CDR3 spells CASSRGGGEKLFF. The CDR3 DNA reads TGTGCCAGTAGTCGGGGAGGTGGGGAAAAACTGTTTTTT.

V is TRBV28 and J is TRBJ2-7; TRBD2 aligns across 7 bases. The length of the CDR3 is 15 residues. Germline lookup yields CDR1 MDHEN and CDR2 SYDVKM. Trimming removed 4 bases from V and 4 bases from J; junction bases left unmatched: 10. DNA of the CDR3: TGTGCCAGCAGTTCCTACGGGACTACAGATTACGAGCAGTACTTC. It yields the protein CASSSYGTTDYEQYF.

The rearrangement joins TRBV7-9 to TRBJ2-4, with 7 positions matching TRBD1. The V and J ends lost 1 base and 6 bases, in that order; junction bases with no gene match: 0. The CDR3 sequence is 13 residues long. Per the germline V gene, CDR1 is SEHNR and CDR2 is FQNEAQ (reference sequence). CDR3 DNA: TGTGCCAGCAGCTTAGGACAGGGAAACATTCAGTACTTC. Translation: CASSLGQGNIQYF.

The genes are TRBV5-4 and TRBJ2-7, with TRBD1 matching over 9 bases. V gave up 2 bases and J gave up 6 bases; unmatched junction bases: 9. The CDR3 runs to 15 residues. Germline V gene data show CDR1 as SGHNT and CDR2 as YYREEE (reference sequence). CDR3: CASSLAPGQGGEQYF. The CDR3 coding sequence is TGTGCCAGCAGCTTAGCCCCGGGACAGGGAGGCGAGCAGTACTTC.